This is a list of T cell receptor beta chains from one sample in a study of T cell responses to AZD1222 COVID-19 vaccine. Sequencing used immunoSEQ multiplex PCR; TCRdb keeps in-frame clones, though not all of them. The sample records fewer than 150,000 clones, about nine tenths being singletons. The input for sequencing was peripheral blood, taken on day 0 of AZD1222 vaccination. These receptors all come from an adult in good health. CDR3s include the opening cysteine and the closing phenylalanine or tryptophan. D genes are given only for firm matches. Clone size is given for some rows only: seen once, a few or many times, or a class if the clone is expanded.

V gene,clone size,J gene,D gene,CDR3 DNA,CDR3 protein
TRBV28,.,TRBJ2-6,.,TGTGCCAGCAGCACGGGACAAAGCTCTGGGGCCAACGTCCTGACTTTC,CASSTGQSSGANVLTF
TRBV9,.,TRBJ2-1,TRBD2,TGTGCCAGCAGCACTTCCCCGCTTAGCGGGGGGGCATTTTACAATGAGCAGTTCTTC,CASSTSPLSGGAFYNEQFF
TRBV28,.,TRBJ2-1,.,TGTGCCAGCAGTTTAAGTAGACCGCACAATGAGCAGTTCTTC,CASSLSRPHNEQFF
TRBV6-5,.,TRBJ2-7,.,TGTGCCAGCACCTCCGTAGCGAATTCCTACGAGCAGTACTTC,CASTSVANSYEQYF
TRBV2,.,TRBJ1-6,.,TGTGCCAGCAGAAACCCGGGGGGAGGGGACAATTCACCCCTCCACTTT,CASRNPGGGDNSPLHF
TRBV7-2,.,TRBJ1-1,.,TGTGCCAGCAGCTTAGGTCGTGGGGCCACTGAAGCTTTCTTT,CASSLGRGATEAFF
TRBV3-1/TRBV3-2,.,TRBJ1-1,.,TGTGCCAGCAGCCTCTCCGTAGATACCACTGAAGCTTTCTTT,CASSLSVDTTEAFF
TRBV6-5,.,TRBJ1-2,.,TGTGCCAGCAGCCAAGTGGGCAGTTTGCCCCAGCCCACCTTC,CASSQVGSLPQPTF
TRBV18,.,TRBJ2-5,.,TGTGCCAGCTCATCGGACAGACAAGAGACCCAGTACTTC,CASSSDRQETQYF
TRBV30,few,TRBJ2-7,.,TGTGCCTGGAGTGTTCCCCACACGGGCATGAGCTCCTACGAGCAGTACTTC,CAWSVPHTGMSSYEQYF
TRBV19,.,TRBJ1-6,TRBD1,TGTGCCAGTAGTTCATCTAGACAGGGGTACAATTCACCCCTCCACTTT,CASSSSRQGYNSPLHF
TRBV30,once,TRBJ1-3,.,TGTGCCTGGACCGTAACTTGGGGAAACACCATATATTTT,CAWTVTWGNTIYF
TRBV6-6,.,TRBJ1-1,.,TGTGCCAGCAGTCCTGCGGTTCCGGGGCCCAAGAACACTGAAGCTTTCTTT,CASSPAVPGPKNTEAFF
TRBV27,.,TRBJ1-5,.,TGTGCCAGCAGCCCTTGGGGTCAGCCCCAGCATTTT,CASSPWGQPQHF
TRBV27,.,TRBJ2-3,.,TGTGCCACCGCATCGGGGGGCACAGATACGCAGTATTTT,CATASGGTDTQYF
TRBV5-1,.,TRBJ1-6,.,TGCGCCAGCAGCTTAAGGGGGTCTGATTCACCCCTCCACTTT,CASSLRGSDSPLHF
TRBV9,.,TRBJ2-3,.,TGTGCCAGCAGCGTAACGGTGGGTGGCACAGATACGCAGTATTTT,CASSVTVGGTDTQYF
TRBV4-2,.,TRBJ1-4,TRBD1,TGTGCCAGCAGCCAAGAACTGCCCAAGGGACAGGGAGGTGAAAAACTGTTTTTT,CASSQELPKGQGGEKLFF
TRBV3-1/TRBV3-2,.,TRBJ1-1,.,TGTGCCAGCAGCCAAGGAGGGAACACTGAAGCTTTCTTT,CASSQGGNTEAFF
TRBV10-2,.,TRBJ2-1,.,TGCGCCAGCAAGGATTACAATGAGCAGTTCTTC,CASKDYNEQFF
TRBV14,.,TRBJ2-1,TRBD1,TGTGCCAGCAGCCAATTTTGGACAGGGCGCTACAATGAGCAGTTCTTC,CASSQFWTGRYNEQFF
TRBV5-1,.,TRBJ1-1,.,TGCGCCAGCAGCTTGGACGGACAGCGAGGAACTGAAGCTTTCTTT,CASSLDGQRGTEAFF